This T cell receptor (beta chain) was obtained from a study of regulatory T cells in long-lasting Graves disease. Study details: Antithyroid drug use was under 3 months in newly diagnosed Graves' patients.

CDR3-region Arm-PCR and iRepertoire HTBI primers produced the TCR beta libraries. TCRdb called the multiplex PCR reads again in MiXCR, with one record for every CDR3 protein. The sample contains a few hundred thousand distinct CDR3 sequences, 15% of which appear only once. Time point indicated: newly diagnosed GD, antithyroid drugs for less than 3 months. RNA extracted from PBMCs served as the sequencing template. Investigators report Graves' disease was diagnosed under American Thyroid Association guidelines. Per germline, CDR1 GTSNPN and CDR2 SVGIG (reference sequence). The CDR3 is made up of 13 amino acids. Trimming took 3 bases from V and 7 from J, leaving 15 bases between them. The same sample was also studied in work on T cells in Graves' hyperthyroidism and ophthalmopathy. That work adds: Lactation, pregnancy, other autoimmune disease or uncontrolled infection excluded patients.

The sequence was obtained from a woman in her thirties or forties with Graves disease. Sequenced here: peripheral blood mononuclear cells (PBMCs), sampled at new diagnosis, from a patient treated with antithyroid drugs. The rearrangement links TRBV30 to TRBJ1-2; D is possibly TRBD1 (5 bases). CDR3 loop: CAWSLLGGGGYTF. As DNA, the CDR3 is TGTGCCTGGAGCCTGCTGGGGGGGGGTGGCTACACCTTC.